This T cell receptor (beta chain) was found in a study of response to subunit inactivated influenza vaccine. Study-wide findings and caveats: There was a suggestion from the authors that each seasonal influenza vaccination recruits few new T cells.

As for this clonotype: Its antigen remains unidentified.

TCRdb re-called the RT-PCR reads with MiXCR, one entry per CDR3 protein. The repertoire includes over 450,000 distinct CDR3 sequences, over 10% of them detected once, and 10% to 15% sits in the top ten. The CDR3 contains 12 residues. In germline, CDR1 is SQVTM, CDR2 ANQGSEA. Trimming cost V 4 bases and J 3 bases, with 9 bases left between them. The source was PBMCs from blood, collected roughly 6 weeks after vaccination. The chain recombines TRBV29-1 with TRBJ1-1; a possible D gene is TRBD1 (6 bases). This sequence originates from a man between 45 and 60 years old who received an inactivated influenza vaccine. CDR3 DNA sequence: TGCAGCGTTGGGGGGGGCCACACTGAAGCTTTCTTT. Amino acids: CSVGGGHTEAFF.